Sequencing of this T cell receptor beta chain was carried out in a study of T cell changes during pregnancy in multiple sclerosis. V lost 5 bases and J lost 6; bases outside the gene matches: 13. CDR3 length equals 15 residues. Germline V lookup: CDR1 SGHTA, CDR2 FQGTGA. Data came from immunoSEQ multiplex PCR; TCRdb stores just in-frame clones and leaves some out. The data contain approximately 60,000 clones, roughly 90% of them singletons. The receptor was isolated from a female donor in good health, enrolled as a control in a pregnancy study. The J gene is TRBJ2-7, the V gene TRBV7-3, with 7 bases that match TRBD2. The sequenced sample was peripheral blood, obtained after pregnancy. The CDR3 nucleotides read TGTGCCAGCAGCCTTCGACTAGCAGCCCTCCCCGAGCAGTACTTC. Amino acids: CASSLRLAALPEQYF.